These 2 T cell receptor beta chains originate from one sample sequenced in a study of T-cell reconstitution after alpha-beta-depleted transplantation in children. Molecular barcoding with unique molecular identifiers was used for the TCRbeta library. TCRdb reprocessed the PCR reads with MiXCR, giving one entry per CDR3 protein. This repertoire shows 540,000 or so distinct CDR3 sequences, more than 20% found once; its top ten account for about 14%. Here the sequenced sample was PBMCs, mostly from graft donor cells, taken 360 days after TCRalphabeta/CD19-depleted stem cell transplant. The receptors were sampled from a boy in the first two years of life who had a stem cell transplant for acute myeloid leukemia, so the T cells may come from the graft donor.

There are a few counts of this clonotype. The gene calls are TRBV15 and TRBJ2-7; D uncertain. V was shortened by 0 bases and J by 2 bases, with 11 bases between the two germline ends. The germline CDR1 and CDR2 sequences are LNHNV and YYDKDF (reference sequence). This CDR3 has 15 amino acids. CDR3 sequence (DNA): TGTGCCACCAGCAGAGATGAAAACAGAGCCTACGAGCAGTACGTC. The encoded protein is CATSRDENRAYEQYV.

This clonotype was detected a few times. This chain connects TRBV7-2 to TRBJ1-2; 10 positions agree with TRBD1. The length of the CDR3 is 14 residues. CDR1 SGHTA and CDR2 FQGNSA come from the germline V gene. V gave up 5 bases and J gave up 7 bases; unmatched junction bases: 7. CDR3 region: CASSLTGGSGGYTF. CDR3 nucleotide sequence: TGTGCCAGCAGCCTGACAGGGGGCAGCGGTGGCTACACCTTC. Combining the CDR3 with reference TRBV7-2 and TRBJ1-2 gives the whole variable domain GAGVSQSPSNKVTEKGKDVELRCDPISGHTALYWYRQSLGQGLEFLIYFQGNSAPDKSGLPSDRFSAERTGGSVSTLTIQRTQQEDSAVYLCASSLTGGSGGYTFGSGTRLTVV.